This entry features one T cell receptor beta chain sequence. Measured with immunoSEQ multiplex PCR; TCRdb has only the in-frame clones, and not every one. The sample lists about 49,000 clones; around 94% were seen once. The sample originates from a study of cytomegalovirus exposure and HLA in healthy donors. The V and J ends lost 1 base and 6 bases, in that order; junction bases with no gene match: 9. The CDR3 runs 15 residues. Germline V gene data show CDR1 as SGHAT and CDR2 as FQNNGV. This chain uses TRBV11-2 with TRBJ2-7; TRBD2 matches 7 bases. Sequencing input: PBMCs. This receptor was obtained from a man aged 18 to 29 in good health and CMV-seronegative. Here the CDR3 reads CASSLVVGGLGEQYF. The CDR3 DNA reads TGTGCCAGCAGCTTAGTGGTGGGGGGGTTGGGCGAGCAGTACTTC.